These 27 T cell receptor beta chains were sequenced from one sample in a study of T cells in localized non-small cell lung cancer. Profiling relied on immunoSEQ multiplex PCR, and the TCRdb table lists in-frame clones only, not all of them. Of under 35,000 clones listed, roughly 90% are singletons. Sequencing used peripheral blood mononuclear cells, obtained before any cancer treatment. Receptor source: a woman aged 35-70 years with stage III lung adenocarcinoma.

On this clone: At one boundary the junction diverges from the germline segment, which might be a read error. This sequence joins TRBV15 and TRBJ2-1; D is ambiguous. Germline CDR1 LNHNV, CDR2 YYDKDF (reference sequence). CDR3 length: 15 amino acids. The CDR3 here is CASSLWQTSYNEQFF. The CDR3 bases are TGTGCCTCCAGTTTATGGCAGACCTCCTACAATGAGCAGTTCTTC.

This chain links TRBV19 with TRBJ2-5; tentatively, D is TRBD1 (5 bases). Germline loops: CDR1 LNHDA, CDR2 SQIVND (reference sequence). Trimming took 5 bases from V and 1 from J, leaving 11 bases between them. The CDR3 spans 14 residues. The chain's CDR3 is CASSLGHLQETQYF. CDR3 bases: TGTGCCAGTAGTTTAGGACACCTCCAAGAGACCCAGTACTTC.

The V call is TRBV5-6, the J call TRBJ2-3; the match to TRBD2 covers 12 bases. V dropped 0 bases and J dropped 4; count of bases not matched to a gene: 6. The CDR3 is 17 amino acids. The germline CDR1 and CDR2 sequences are SGHDT and YYEEEE. CDR3 protein: CASSLAPSGGEADTQYF. The CDR3 coding sequence is TGTGCCAGCAGCTTGGCCCCTAGCGGGGGGGAGGCAGATACGCAGTATTTT. Variable domain in full (rest from reference TRBV5-6 and TRBJ2-3): DAGVTQSPTHLIKTRGQQVTLRCSPKSGHDTVSWYQQALGQGPQFIFQYYEEEERQRGNFPDRFSGHQFPNYSSELNVNALLLGDSALYLCASSLAPSGGEADTQYFGPGTRLTVL.

The chain uses TRBV4-3 and TRBJ1-5; D may be TRBD1 (5 bases). The CDR3 has 17 residues. The V gene lost 0 bases and the J gene lost 5 bases, with 17 bases spanning the gap. Germline values: CDR1 LGHNA, CDR2 YSLEER. Written as DNA, the CDR3 is TGCGCCAGCAGCCAAGATTACGGCAGGGTTATGGATCAGCCCCAGCATTTT. It specifies CASSQDYGRVMDQPQHF.

This clone has only one observation. The CDR3 reads CASSVTGGSTEAFF. As DNA, the CDR3 is TGTGCCAGCAGTGTAACAGGGGGAAGCACTGAAGCTTTCTTT. The chain is built from TRBV25-1 and TRBJ1-1; TRBD1 matches at 8 bases. This CDR3 comprises 14 residues. Germline V lookup: CDR1 MGHDK, CDR2 SYGVNS. Unmatched junction bases numbered 5, after V lost 4 bases and J lost 4 bases.

The rearrangement links TRBV7-2 to TRBJ1-4, with TRBD1 as a possible D gene (6 bases). V was trimmed by 0 bases and J by 10 bases, leaving 9 bases between them. The germline gives CDR1 SGHTA, CDR2 FQGNSA. The CDR3 has 13 residues. CDR3 in amino acids: CASSLAGAGKLFF. The CDR3 coding sequence is TGTGCCAGCAGCTTAGCGGGGGCCGGAAAACTGTTTTTT.

The V and J genes are TRBV28 and TRBJ2-7, with D perhaps being TRBD1 or TRBD2 (5 bases each). Germline V gene sequence: CDR1 MDHEN, CDR2 SYDVKM. Trimming removed 3 bases at V and 1 base at J, with 16 bases between. The CDR3 covers 16 residues. CDR3 region: CASSFVGTEFSYEQYF. CDR3 coding DNA: TGTGCCAGCAGTTTCGTTGGGACGGAGTTTTCCTACGAGCAGTACTTC.

This clone was seen a single time. CDR3 sequence (DNA): TGTGCCAGTAGTATAGTCCGGGGGGGCCGAAGCGGGGAGCTGTTTTTT. Translating gives CASSIVRGGRSGELFF. The chain couples TRBV19 to TRBJ2-2; 8 bases align to TRBD2. The V segment lost 1 base and the J segment 7 bases; nucleotides outside the gene matches: 8. The germline gives CDR1 LNHDA, CDR2 SQIVND (reference sequence). This CDR3 spans 16 amino acids.

The J gene is TRBJ2-5, the V gene TRBV5-3, with 8 nucleotides matching TRBD1. TRBV5-3 is an ORF; its function is uncertain. The ends lost 4 bases at V and 1 base at J; junction bases unmatched: 6. The CDR3 is made up of 15 amino acids. CDR3 loop: CARSPLDRGQETQYF. DNA of the CDR3: TGTGCCAGAAGCCCCCTCGACAGGGGCCAAGAGACCCAGTACTTC.

The V call is TRBV5-1, the J call TRBJ1-3; no clear D. The CDR3 length is 15 residues. The germline gives CDR1 SGHRS, CDR2 YFSETQ. Deletions cut 0 bases from V and 4 bases from J, with 11 bases between. The CDR3 sequence: CASSLAGVPGNTIYF. DNA of the CDR3: TGCGCCAGCAGCTTGGCGGGTGTGCCGGGAAACACCATATATTTT.

V and J are TRBV29-1 and TRBJ2-5; TRBD1 matches at 9 bases. From germline, CDR1 is SQVTM and CDR2 ANQGSEA. V gave up 1 base and J gave up 3 bases; unmatched junction bases: 12. The CDR3 contains 17 residues. Written as DNA, the CDR3 is TGCAGCGTTGAAGGAGGGACAGGGTTTTATTTGGAAGAGACCCAGTACTTC. Residues: CSVEGGTGFYLEETQYF.

This clone appeared a single time. V is TRBV25-1 and J is TRBJ2-5, with a possible D match to TRBD2 (7 bases). Germline V CDR1 and CDR2: MGHDK, SYGVNS. Trimming stripped 6 bases from V and 4 bases from J, with 18 bases between. This CDR3 contains 15 residues. The DNA of the CDR3 is TGTGCCAGCAGCCCTCCGGGGGGCCGGGCAGAGACCCAGTACTTC. It translates to CASSPPGGRAETQYF.

The CDR3: CASSYSKTRANEQYF. In DNA form, the CDR3 reads TGTGCCAGCAGTTACTCGAAGACCAGGGCGAACGAGCAGTACTTC. The chain links TRBV6-6 to TRBJ2-7, with D possibly TRBD1 on 5 matching bases. Germline assignment: CDR1 MNHNY and CDR2 SVGAGI (reference sequence). This CDR3 has 15 residues. V was shortened by 0 bases and J by 5 bases, with 14 bases between the two germline ends.

The rearrangement uses TRBV15 and TRBJ1-5; weak D call: TRBD1 (6 bases). The germline V gene encodes CDR1 LNHNV and CDR2 YYDKDF (reference sequence). The V end lost 1 base, the J end lost 4 bases, and 11 bases lay between the germline ends. The CDR3 is made up of 15 amino acids. The CDR3 here is CATSRGDNQNQPQHF. CDR3 nucleotide sequence: TGTGCCACCAGCAGAGGGGACAATCAAAATCAGCCCCAGCATTTT.

This chain connects TRBV6-4 to TRBJ2-1, with D hard to call. CDR3 length equals 13 residues. From germline, CDR1 is MRHNA and CDR2 SNTAGT. V was shortened by 0 bases and J by 9 bases, with 9 bases between the two germline ends. The CDR3 is CASSDSSSAEQFF. CDR3 nucleotide sequence: TGTGCCAGCAGTGACTCGTCTAGTGCTGAGCAGTTCTTC.

CDR3 nucleotides: TGTGCCAGCAGTTCTTTAGGCCGGAAGGAGACCCAGTACTTC. It specifies CASSSLGRKETQYF. J is TRBJ2-5 and V is TRBV2, with D uncertain. Per germline, CDR1 SNHLY and CDR2 FYNNEI. Trimming removed 5 bases from V and 5 bases from J, with 15 bases in between. The CDR3 loop spans 14 amino acids.

The chain links TRBV5-4 to TRBJ2-5; 7 bases fit TRBD2. The CDR3 sequence is 16 residues long. The junction had 7 bases not matched to a gene; V was cut back by 0 bases and J by 2 bases. Germline V gene data show CDR1 as SGHNT and CDR2 as YYREEE (reference sequence). The CDR3 region is CASSLGGGGPQETQYF. CDR3 nucleotides: TGTGCCAGCAGCTTGGGGGGCGGGGGACCTCAAGAGACCCAGTACTTC.

The CDR3 loop reads CASSPLPLNTGELFF. As DNA, the CDR3 is TGTGCCAGCAGCCCTCTACCTCTGAACACCGGGGAGCTGTTTTTT. The chain uses TRBV9 and TRBJ2-2; D is unclear. Between the trimmed V and J ends, which lost 4 bases and 1 base, there was a span of 11 bases. This CDR3 is built from 15 residues. The V gene's germline CDR1 is SGDLS and CDR2 YYNGEE.

V usage is TRBV28 and J usage is TRBJ2-7, with a possible D match to TRBD2 (5 bases). Trimming removed 9 bases at V and 3 bases at J, with 9 bases between. The CDR3 runs to 11 residues. Per germline, CDR1 MDHEN and CDR2 SYDVKM. Here the CDR3 DNA reads TGTGCCAGTGGACTGTTCTACGAGCAGTACTTC. Translating gives CASGLFYEQYF. The full variable domain, rest sourced from reference TRBV28 and TRBJ2-7, is DVKVTQSSRYLVKRTGEKVFLECVQDMDHENMFWYRQDPGLGLRLIYFSYDVKMKEKGDIPEGYSVSREKKERFSLILESASTNQTSMYLCASGLFYEQYFGPGTRLTVT.

The gene calls are TRBV4-3 and TRBJ2-1, with D unclear. CDR3 length: 15 residues. V was cut by 1 base and J by 4 bases, with 11 bases left in between. Germline V CDR1 and CDR2: LGHNA, YSLEER. The CDR3 loop reads CASSQGVRGYNEQFF. CDR3 DNA: TGCGCCAGCAGCCAAGGGGTTCGTGGGTACAATGAGCAGTTCTTC.

V is TRBV29-1 and J is TRBJ1-3; D uncertain. V lost 0 bases to trimming and J lost 2 bases, with 5 bases between them. This CDR3 region has 13 residues. Germline CDR1 SQVTM, CDR2 ANQGSEA. CDR3 in amino acids: CSVEETTGNTIYF. The CDR3 DNA follows: TGCAGCGTTGAAGAAACTACTGGAAACACCATATATTTT.

The genes are TRBV7-9 and TRBJ2-3; D gene ambiguous. V lost 1 base and J lost 1, with 9 bases in between. The CDR3 spans 15 residues. The germline V gene has CDR1 SEHNR and CDR2 FQNEAQ (reference sequence). CDR3 sequence reads: CASSLEGRRTDTQYF. CDR3 in DNA: TGTGCCAGCAGCTTAGAGGGCAGGCGCACAGATACGCAGTATTTT.

The chain couples TRBV9 to TRBJ1-2; D is undetermined. The CDR3 is 14 residues long. The germline V and J ends were trimmed by 4 bases and 0 bases, with 10 bases remaining between them. Germline CDR1 is SGDLS and CDR2 is YYNGEE. CDR3 residues: CASSPQPTNYGYTF. The DNA of the CDR3 is TGTGCCAGCAGCCCTCAGCCGACTAACTATGGCTACACCTTC.

The chain links TRBV5-5 to TRBJ1-5; D not resolved. Germline V gives CDR1 SGHKS, CDR2 YYEKEE (reference sequence). The CDR3 has 15 residues. The V gene lost 0 bases and the J gene lost 0 bases, with 7 bases spanning the gap. CDR3 loop: CASSLGTFSNQPQHF. The DNA of the CDR3 is TGTGCCAGCAGCTTGGGAACATTTAGCAATCAGCCCCAGCATTTT.

This chain links TRBV27 with TRBJ1-1; tentative D call: TRBD1 (5 bases). The CDR3 runs 17 residues. Between the trimmed V and J ends, which lost 1 base and 0 bases, there was a span of 15 bases. CDR1 is MNHEY and CDR2 is SMNVEV in the germline V gene (reference sequence). CDR3 protein: CASSLWGGGQVNTEAFF. Written as DNA, the CDR3 is TGTGCCAGCAGTTTATGGGGGGGAGGGCAGGTGAACACTGAAGCTTTCTTT.

This chain links TRBV9 with TRBJ2-1, with TRBD1 matching 8 bases. Germline trimming cut 2 bases from V and 6 bases from J; bases unmatched to any gene: 4. The germline gives CDR1 SGDLS, CDR2 YYNGEE. This CDR3 comprises 14 residues. The CDR3 nucleotides are TGTGCCAGCAGCGTTACAGGGGGGAGCAATGAGCAGTTCTTC. It yields the protein CASSVTGGSNEQFF.

This clone was recorded once. Sequence at one end of the junction differs from germline and may be a read error. V usage is TRBV7-7 and J usage is TRBJ2-7; 10 nucleotides line up with TRBD1. The germline V gene encodes CDR1 SSHAT and CDR2 FNYEAQ (reference sequence). There are 14 residues in the CDR3. The CDR3 reads CASSHRDRGFEQYF. In DNA form, the CDR3 reads TGTGCTAGCAGCCACCGGGACAGGGGTTTCGAGCAGTACTTC.